This TCR beta chain was recorded in a study of vaccination and CD4 T cells after COVID-19. Overall study: Cultures serving as controls received a peptide pool (CEFX or HIV-1 Nef) or no peptide.

This CDR3 is 15 amino acids long. V gave up 5 bases and J gave up 1 base, with 14 bases separating them. From germline, CDR1 is MNHNS and CDR2 SASEGT. Treatment specified: roughly 10-day PBMC culture with coronavirus spike peptide pools or control peptides (ViraFEST assay). Unexposed donor CD4+ T cells predated the COVID-19 pandemic, collected 2011-2018. ViraFEST expanded antigen-specific T cells with peptide pools, then sequenced TCRs. Every well contained approximately 2 million PBMCs, which were grown with about 9.2 IU/ml IL-2 and about 10 ug/ml peptide pools. Cultured CD4+ T cell DNA underwent sequencing with the Oncomine TCR Beta short-read assay. CD4+ T cells were cultured, and genomic DNA was extracted from them. From the PCR reads, TCRdb called clonotypes with MiXCR, one entry per CDR3 protein. Of about 11,000 distinct CDR3 sequences in the sample, 25% to 30% were seen once. This clonotype has just a few counts. Its target is not known.

Sequences were obtained from CD4+ T cells from blood, cultured in vitro. The chain combines TRBV6-1 with TRBJ1-1, with D possibly TRBD1 on 6 matching bases. This TCR was recovered from a human donor in good health. The chain's CDR3 is CASSPLGAPNTEAFF. The CDR3 coding sequence is TGTGCCAGCAGTCCTCTGGGGGCCCCGAACACTGAAGCTTTCTTT.